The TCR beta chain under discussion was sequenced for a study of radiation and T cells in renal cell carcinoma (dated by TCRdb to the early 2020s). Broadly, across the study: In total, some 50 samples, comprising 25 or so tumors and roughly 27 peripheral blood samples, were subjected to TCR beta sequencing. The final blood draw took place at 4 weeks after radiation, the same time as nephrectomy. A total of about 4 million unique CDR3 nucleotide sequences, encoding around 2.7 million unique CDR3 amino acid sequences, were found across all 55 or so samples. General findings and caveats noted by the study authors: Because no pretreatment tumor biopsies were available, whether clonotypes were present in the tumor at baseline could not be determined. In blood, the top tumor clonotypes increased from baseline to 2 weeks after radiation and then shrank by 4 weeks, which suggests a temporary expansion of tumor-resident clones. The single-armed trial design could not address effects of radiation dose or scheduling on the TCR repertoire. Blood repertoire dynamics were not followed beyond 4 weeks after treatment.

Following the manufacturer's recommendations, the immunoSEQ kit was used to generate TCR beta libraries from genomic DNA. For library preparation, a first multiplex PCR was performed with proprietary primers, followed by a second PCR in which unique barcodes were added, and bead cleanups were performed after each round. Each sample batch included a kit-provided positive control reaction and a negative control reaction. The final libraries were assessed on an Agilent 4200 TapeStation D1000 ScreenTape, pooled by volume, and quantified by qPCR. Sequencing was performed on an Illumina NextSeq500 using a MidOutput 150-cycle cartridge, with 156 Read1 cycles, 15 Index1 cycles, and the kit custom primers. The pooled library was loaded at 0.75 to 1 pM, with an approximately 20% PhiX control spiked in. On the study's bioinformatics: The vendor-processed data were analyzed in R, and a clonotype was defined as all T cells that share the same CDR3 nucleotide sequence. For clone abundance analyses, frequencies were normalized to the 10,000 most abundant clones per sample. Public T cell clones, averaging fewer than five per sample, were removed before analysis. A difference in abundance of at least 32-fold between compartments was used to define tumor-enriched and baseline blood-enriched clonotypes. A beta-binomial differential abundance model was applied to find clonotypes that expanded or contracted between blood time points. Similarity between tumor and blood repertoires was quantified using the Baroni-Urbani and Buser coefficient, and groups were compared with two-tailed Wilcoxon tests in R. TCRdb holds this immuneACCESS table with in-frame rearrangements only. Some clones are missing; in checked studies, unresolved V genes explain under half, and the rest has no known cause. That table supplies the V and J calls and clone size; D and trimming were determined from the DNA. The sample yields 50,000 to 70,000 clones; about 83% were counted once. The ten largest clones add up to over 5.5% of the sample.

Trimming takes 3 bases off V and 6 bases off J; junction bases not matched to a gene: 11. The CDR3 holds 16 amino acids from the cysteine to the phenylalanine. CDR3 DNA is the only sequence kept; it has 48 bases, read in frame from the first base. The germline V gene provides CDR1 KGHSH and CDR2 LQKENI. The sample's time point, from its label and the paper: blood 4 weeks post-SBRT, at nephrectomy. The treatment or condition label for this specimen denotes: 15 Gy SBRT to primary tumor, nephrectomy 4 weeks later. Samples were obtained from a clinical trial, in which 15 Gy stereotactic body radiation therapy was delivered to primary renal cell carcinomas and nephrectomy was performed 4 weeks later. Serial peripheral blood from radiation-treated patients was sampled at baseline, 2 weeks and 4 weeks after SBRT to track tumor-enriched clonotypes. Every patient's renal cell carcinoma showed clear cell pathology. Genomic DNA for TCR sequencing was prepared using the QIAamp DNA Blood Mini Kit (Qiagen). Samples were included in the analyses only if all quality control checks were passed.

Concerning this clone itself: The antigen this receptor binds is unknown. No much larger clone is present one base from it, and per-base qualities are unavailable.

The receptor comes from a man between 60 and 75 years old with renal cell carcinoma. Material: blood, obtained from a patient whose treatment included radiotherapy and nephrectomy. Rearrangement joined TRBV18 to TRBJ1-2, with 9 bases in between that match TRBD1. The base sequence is TGTGCCAGCTCACCGGAAGGACAGGGGCCGGTGCATGGCTACACCTTC. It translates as CASSPEGQGPVHGYTF.